Listed here are 6 T cell receptor beta chains from one sample, sequenced in a study of blood T cell repertoires in COVID-19. TCRdb's table, derived via immunoSEQ multiplex PCR, lists solely in-frame clones and lacks some. The sample includes some 200,000 clones, 75% to 90% of them seen just once. Sequences were obtained from peripheral blood. The receptors derive from a woman between 40 and 50 years old with acute or convalescent COVID-19.

The chain carries TRBV7-2 and TRBJ1-5; D uncertain. The CDR3 contains 14 residues. Germline lookup yields CDR1 SGHTA and CDR2 FQGNSA. V lost 5 bases and J lost 6, with 14 bases in between. The CDR3 nucleotides are TGTGCCAGCAGCCCCGTTCAGGCGTCTCAGCCCCAGCATTTT. As protein: CASSPVQASQPQHF.

The sample holds one count of this clone. The rearrangement joins TRBV9 to TRBJ2-3, with 8 bases identical to TRBD1. Trimming cost V 4 bases and J 0 bases; bases outside gene matches: 13. Germline CDR1 reads SGDLS; CDR2 reads YYNGEE. The CDR3 contains 18 residues. CDR3 region: CASSPVTAGTGSTDTQYF. The CDR3 nucleotides are TGTGCCAGCAGCCCCGTCACGGCTGGGACAGGTAGCACAGATACGCAGTATTTT.

The sample holds a few counts of this clone. The chain joins TRBV10-3 to TRBJ2-2, with 8 bases matching TRBD2. The V and J ends lost 8 bases and 5 bases, in that order; junction bases with no gene match: 13. This CDR3 is built from 16 residues. Germline lookup yields CDR1 ENHRY and CDR2 SYGVKD. CDR3 DNA: TGTGCCATCCGGCGGAAGAAGGCGGGGGGAACCGGGGAGCTGTTTTTT. Translation: CAIRRKKAGGTGELFF.

This clone was seen a single time. The gene calls are TRBV18 and TRBJ1-1; D is unclear. V was trimmed by 0 bases and J by 4 bases, leaving 12 bases between them. In germline, CDR1 is KGHSH, CDR2 LQKENI. The length of the CDR3 is 15 residues. The CDR3 DNA reads as TGTGCCAGCTCACCACCGTCAGCCAGAGGCACTGAAGCTTTCTTT. As protein: CASSPPSARGTEAFF. The whole variable domain, filled in from reference TRBV18 and TRBJ1-1, reads NAGVMQNPRHLVRRRGQEARLRCSPMKGHSHVYWYRQLPEEGLKFMVYLQKENIIDESGMPKERFSAEFPKEGPSILRIQQVVRGDSAAYFCASSPPSARGTEAFFGQGTRLTVV.

The chain combines TRBV30 with TRBJ1-6; 7 bases map to TRBD1. Germline V gives CDR1 GTSNPN, CDR2 SVGIG (reference sequence). This CDR3 is built from 15 residues. Unmatched junction bases numbered 13, after V lost 0 bases and J lost 14 bases. CDR3 in DNA: TGTGCCTGGAGTGTACAGGGGTCGGACAGAGGTTCCCTCCACTTT. The encoded protein is CAWSVQGSDRGSLHF.

This clone was observed once. The CDR3: CASSQEGRSREQFF. CDR3 in DNA: TGTGCCAGCAGCCAAGAGGGGAGGTCAAGGGAGCAGTTCTTC. The chain recombines TRBV3-1 (or the pseudogene TRBV3-2) with TRBJ2-1; D might be TRBD2 (6 bases). This CDR3 has 14 residues. V was cut by 0 bases and J by 10 bases, with 13 bases left in between. The germline V gene encodes CDR1 LGHDT and CDR2 YNNKEL (reference sequence).